A selection of T cell receptor beta chains follows, all from one sample in a study of cytomegalovirus exposure and HLA in healthy donors. Clones were sequenced by immunoSEQ multiplex PCR, and TCRdb holds only the in-frame ones, with some missing. Of 150,000 to 200,000 clones in the sample, around four fifths were seen once. Sequencing was carried out using PBMCs. Every receptor here comes from a man under 40 in good health and CMV-seropositive. The CDR3 runs from the conserved cysteine through the conserved F or W. D genes are given only for firm matches. Only some rows state a clone size, as once, few, many or a class for expanded clones.

J gene | D gene | clone size | V gene | CDR3 protein | CDR3 DNA
TRBJ2-5 | TRBD2 | - | TRBV5-4 | CASSLLGTSEETQYF | TGTGCCAGCAGCTTGCTTGGGACTAGCGAAGAGACCCAGTACTTC
TRBJ1-6 | - | - | TRBV27 | CASSFGSLRSSYNSPLHF | TGTGCCAGCAGTTTTGGGAGCCTAAGGAGCTCCTATAATTCACCCCTCCACTTT
TRBJ2-1 | TRBD2 | few | TRBV7-9 | CASSPIAGGEVNEQFF | TGTGCCAGCAGCCCGATAGCGGGGGGTGAGGTGAATGAGCAGTTCTTC
TRBJ2-7 | - | few | TRBV6-1 | CASSGVLRGGLYEQYF | TGTGCCAGCAGTGGGGTCTTGAGGGGGGGCCTCTACGAGCAGTACTTC
TRBJ2-5 | - | - | TRBV4-1 | CASSSTDSQETQYF | TGCGCCAGCAGCTCGACAGACAGCCAAGAGACCCAGTACTTC
TRBJ2-7 | - | - | TRBV19 | CASSIVDSVAEQYF | TGTGCCAGTAGTATAGTTGACAGTGTAGCCGAGCAGTACTTC
TRBJ2-7 | TRBD2 | - | TRBV18 | CASSPGLAGSSYEQYF | TGTGCCAGCTCCCCGGGACTAGCGGGGAGCTCCTACGAGCAGTACTTC
TRBJ1-2 | TRBD1 | few | TRBV11-2 | CASSFQGAGYGYTF | TGTGCCAGCAGCTTTCAGGGGGCCGGCTATGGCTACACCTTC
TRBJ1-6 | TRBD1 | once | TRBV4-2 | CASSQVWTGDSPLHF | TGTGCCAGCAGCCAAGTATGGACAGGGGATTCACCCCTCCACTTT
TRBJ2-2 | TRBD1 | - | TRBV7-2 | CASSRQGSNTGELFF | TGTGCCAGCTCCCGACAGGGGTCGAACACCGGGGAGCTGTTTTTT
TRBJ1-2 | - | - | TRBV15 | CATSRDVGAAYGYTF | TGTGCCACCAGCAGAGATGTGGGGGCGGCCTATGGCTACACCTTC
TRBJ1-2 | - | - | TRBV7-9 | CASSSVEGRSGYTF | TGTGCCAGCAGCTCCGTGGAGGGTCGCTCTGGCTACACCTTC
TRBJ2-7 | TRBD1 | few | TRBV30 | CAWSDPDRVVF | TGTGCCTGGAGCGATCCGGACAGGGTGGTCTTC
TRBJ2-7 | TRBD2 | - | TRBV12-5 | CASGPGGVYEQYF | TGTGCTAGTGGTCCCGGGGGGGTTTACGAGCAGTACTTC
TRBJ2-1 | - | - | TRBV7-2 | CASSPQGDVSYNEQFF | TGTGCCAGCAGCCCCCAAGGAGACGTCTCCTACAATGAGCAGTTCTTC
TRBJ1-6 | - | - | TRBV9 | CASSGGDANSPLHF | TGTGCCAGCAGCGGGGGGGACGCTAATTCACCCCTCCACTTT
TRBJ1-5 | - | - | TRBV27 | CASSWDRGQPQHF | TGTGCCAGCAGTTGGGATAGGGGACAGCCCCAGCATTTT
TRBJ2-5 | TRBD2 | - | TRBV9 | CASSGLRGGDKWGQETQYF | TGTGCCAGCAGCGGCCTGCGGGGGGGTGACAAGTGGGGCCAAGAGACCCAGTACTTC
TRBJ2-2 | - | - | TRBV29-1 | CSVPRHTGELFF | TGCAGCGTTCCTCGTCACACCGGGGAGCTGTTTTTT
TRBJ2-3 | TRBD1 | - | TRBV4-1 | CASSWVDRGGTDTQYF | TGCGCCAGCAGCTGGGTAGACAGGGGAGGCACAGATACGCAGTATTTT
TRBJ1-2 | - | - | TRBV11-1 | CASSSDIGGYTF | TGTGCCAGCAGCTCAGACATAGGCGGCTACACCTTC
TRBJ1-3 | - | - | TRBV28 | CASSIDSIRTIYF | TGTGCCAGCAGTATCGACAGTATTCGCACCATATATTTT
TRBJ2-3 | TRBD2 | - | TRBV5-1 | CASSIGLAGDTQYF | TGCGCCAGCAGCATCGGACTAGCGGGAGATACGCAGTATTTT
TRBJ2-1 | TRBD1 | - | TRBV4-3 | CASSPAGGNSYNEQFF | TGCGCCAGCAGCCCCGCAGGGGGTAACTCCTACAATGAGCAGTTCTTC
TRBJ2-1 | TRBD1 | - | TRBV7-9 | CASSPRDRTYNEQFF | TGTGCCAGCAGCCCCCGGGACAGAACCTACAATGAGCAGTTCTTC
TRBJ2-5 | TRBD2 | - | TRBV9 | CASSFTRLAGRRETQYF | TGTGCCAGCAGCTTTACTAGACTAGCGGGGAGACGAGAGACCCAGTACTTC
TRBJ2-5 | - | - | TRBV5-1 | CASSQVGQETQYF | TGCGCCAGCAGCCAGGTGGGCCAAGAGACCCAGTACTTC
TRBJ2-5 | - | - | TRBV18 | CASSPRTGETQYF | TGTGCCAGCTCACCTCGAACGGGGGAGACCCAGTACTTC
TRBJ2-7 | - | - | TRBV9 | CASSVAVSSYEQYF | TGTGCCAGCAGCGTAGCGGTAAGCTCCTACGAGCAGTACTTC
TRBJ2-1 | TRBD1 | - | TRBV13 | CASSTSPGQGARNEQFF | TGTGCCAGCAGCACTTCCCCGGGACAGGGGGCTAGAAATGAGCAGTTCTTC
TRBJ2-6 | TRBD1 | - | TRBV6-5 | CAVRGSGANVLTF | TGTGCCGTCAGGGGGTCTGGGGCCAACGTCCTGACTTTC
TRBJ2-7 | TRBD2 | - | TRBV10-3 | CATSGRGGYEQYF | TGTGCCACCTCCGGGCGGGGGGGCTACGAGCAGTACTTC
TRBJ2-1 | - | - | TRBV7-8 | CASSQRDEQFF | TGTGCCAGCAGCCAGAGGGATGAGCAGTTCTTC
TRBJ1-4 | - | once | TRBV5-6 | CASTLGGIEKLFF | TGTGCCAGCACCCTGGGGGGGATTGAAAAACTGTTTTTT
TRBJ2-3 | - | - | TRBV27 | CASSSRRGGTDTQYF | TGTGCCAGCAGTTCTCGGCGGGGTGGCACAGATACGCAGTATTTT
TRBJ2-7 | - | - | TRBV6-5 | CASSYTVFYEQYF | TGTGCCAGCAGTTACACAGTGTTCTACGAGCAGTACTTC
TRBJ2-7 | TRBD2 | - | TRBV7-9 | CASSPTGGGPGSYEQYF | TGTGCCAGCAGCCCAACCGGCGGGGGTCCTGGCTCCTACGAGCAGTACTTC
TRBJ2-2 | - | - | TRBV5-6 | CASSLVAGGTGELFF | TGTGCCAGCAGCTTGGTGGCAGGGGGGACCGGGGAGCTGTTTTTT
TRBJ1-1 | - | - | TRBV19 | CASSPWRNTEAFF | TGTGCCAGTAGTCCCTGGAGGAACACTGAAGCTTTCTTT
TRBJ2-7 | TRBD2 | once | TRBV18 | CASSPPSGGHEQYF | TGTGCCAGCTCACCACCGTCGGGGGGTCACGAGCAGTACTTC
TRBJ1-3 | TRBD1 | - | TRBV5-1 | CASRPDRGSGNTIYF | TGCGCCAGCAGACCGGACAGGGGCTCTGGAAACACCATATATTTT
TRBJ2-3 | TRBD2 | - | TRBV5-1 | CASSSSGAGDTQYF | TGCGCCAGCAGCTCTAGCGGGGCCGGGGATACGCAGTATTTT
TRBJ2-2 | TRBD1 | - | TRBV5-1 | CASSTTGAPGGELFF | TGCGCCAGCAGCACGACAGGGGCGCCAGGCGGGGAGCTGTTTTTT
TRBJ2-5 | - | once | TRBV9 | CASSVGDIQETQYF | TGTGCCAGCAGCGTAGGGGACATTCAAGAGACCCAGTACTTC
TRBJ2-2 | TRBD1 | - | TRBV10-3 | CAIRGTGGDTGELFF | TGTGCCATCAGGGGGACAGGGGGGGACACCGGGGAGCTGTTTTTT